The sequence of this T cell receptor (beta chain) was determined in a study of radiation and T cells in renal cell carcinoma. CDR1 SGHAT and CDR2 FQNNGV come from the germline V gene. Trimming cost V 5 bases and J 6 bases, with 16 bases left between them. This CDR3 has 14 residues. Using immunoSEQ multiplex PCR, the repertoire was profiled, and TCRdb retains in-frame clones only, with some absent. The sample consists of fewer than 85,000 clones, roughly nine tenths of them appearing once. The time point was: blood 4 weeks post-SBRT, at nephrectomy. Treatment of the sample: 15 Gy SBRT to primary tumor, nephrectomy 4 weeks later. Nephrectomy followed 15 Gy stereotactic body radiation by 4 weeks.

The origin of this receptor is a woman in her 70s with renal cell carcinoma. The V gene is TRBV11-2, the J gene TRBJ1-2; D remains unclear. The sample in question was blood, obtained from a patient whose treatment included radiotherapy and nephrectomy. CDR3 in amino acids: CASSGVGPGHGYTF. Written as DNA, the CDR3 is TGTGCCAGCAGCGGGGTCGGACCAGGCCATGGCTACACCTTC. The full variable domain, rest sourced from reference TRBV11-2 and TRBJ1-2, is EAGVAQSPRYKIIEKRQSVAFWCNPISGHATLYWYQQILGQGPKLLIQFQNNGVVDDSQLPKDRFSAERLKGVDSTLKIQPAKLEDSAVYLCASSGVGPGHGYTFGSGTRLTVV.